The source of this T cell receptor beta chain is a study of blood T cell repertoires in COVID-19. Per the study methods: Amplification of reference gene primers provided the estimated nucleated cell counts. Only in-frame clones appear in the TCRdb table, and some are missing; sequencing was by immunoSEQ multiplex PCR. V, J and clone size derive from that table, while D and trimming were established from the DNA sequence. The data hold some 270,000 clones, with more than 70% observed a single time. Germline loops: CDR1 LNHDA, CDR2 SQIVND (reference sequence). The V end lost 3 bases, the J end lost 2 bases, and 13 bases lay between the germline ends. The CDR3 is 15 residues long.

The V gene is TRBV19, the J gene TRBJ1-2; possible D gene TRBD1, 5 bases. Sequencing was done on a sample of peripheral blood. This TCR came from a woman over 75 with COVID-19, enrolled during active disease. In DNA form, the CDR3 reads TGTGCCAGTAGTATTCTACGTGGGGCGAACTATGGCTACACCTTC. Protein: CASSILRGANYGYTF.